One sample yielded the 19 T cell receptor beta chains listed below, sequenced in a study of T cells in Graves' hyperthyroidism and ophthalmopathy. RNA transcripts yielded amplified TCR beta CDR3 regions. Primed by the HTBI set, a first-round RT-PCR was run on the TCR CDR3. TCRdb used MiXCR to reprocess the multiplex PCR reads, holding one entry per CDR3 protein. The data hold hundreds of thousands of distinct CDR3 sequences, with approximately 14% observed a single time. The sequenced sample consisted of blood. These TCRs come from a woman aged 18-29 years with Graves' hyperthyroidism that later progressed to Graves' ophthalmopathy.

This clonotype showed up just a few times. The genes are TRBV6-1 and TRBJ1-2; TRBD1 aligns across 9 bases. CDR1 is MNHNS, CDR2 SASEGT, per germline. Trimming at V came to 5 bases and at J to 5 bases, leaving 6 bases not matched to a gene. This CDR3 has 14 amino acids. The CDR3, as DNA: TGTGCCAGCAGTCAATCCGGGACAGGGTATGGCTACACCTTC. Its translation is CASSQSGTGYGYTF.

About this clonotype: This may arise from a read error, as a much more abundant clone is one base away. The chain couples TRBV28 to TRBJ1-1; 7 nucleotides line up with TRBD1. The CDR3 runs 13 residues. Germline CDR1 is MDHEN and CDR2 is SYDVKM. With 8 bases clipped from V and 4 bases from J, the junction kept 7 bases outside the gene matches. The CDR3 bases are TGTGCCAGCCACTCGACAGGGTTCACTGAAGCTTTCTTT. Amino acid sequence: CASHSTGFTEAFF.

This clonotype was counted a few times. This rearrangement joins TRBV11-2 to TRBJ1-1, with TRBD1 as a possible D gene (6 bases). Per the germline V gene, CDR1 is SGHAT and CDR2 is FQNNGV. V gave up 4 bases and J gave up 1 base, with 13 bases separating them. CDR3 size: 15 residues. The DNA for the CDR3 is TGTGCCAGCAGCTCCCACAGGGCCCGGAACACTGAAGCTTTCTTT. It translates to CASSSHRARNTEAFF.

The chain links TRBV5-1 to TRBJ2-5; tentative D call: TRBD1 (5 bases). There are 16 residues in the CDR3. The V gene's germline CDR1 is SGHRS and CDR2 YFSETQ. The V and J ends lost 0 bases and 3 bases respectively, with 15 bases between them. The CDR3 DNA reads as TGCGCCAGCAGCTTGGTTGTGGGGCAGGGTAAAGAGACCCAGTACTTC. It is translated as CASSLVVGQGKETQYF.

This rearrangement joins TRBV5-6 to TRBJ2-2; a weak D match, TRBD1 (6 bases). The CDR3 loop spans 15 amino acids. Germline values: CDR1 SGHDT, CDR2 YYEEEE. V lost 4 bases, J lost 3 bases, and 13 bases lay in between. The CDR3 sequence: CASSPRDTYTGELFF. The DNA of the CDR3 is TGTGCCAGCAGCCCCCGGGACACCTACACCGGGGAGCTGTTTTTT.

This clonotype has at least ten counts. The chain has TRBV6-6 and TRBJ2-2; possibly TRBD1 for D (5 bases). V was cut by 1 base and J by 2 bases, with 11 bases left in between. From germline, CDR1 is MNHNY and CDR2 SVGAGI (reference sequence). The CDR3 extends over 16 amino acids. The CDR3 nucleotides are TGTGCCAGCAGTTACTTGCGGACAAGAAACACCGGGGAGCTGTTTTTT. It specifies CASSYLRTRNTGELFF.

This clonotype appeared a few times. The CDR3 protein is CASSLGPGQITWGEQFF. CDR3 in DNA: TGTGCCAGCAGCTTGGGCCCGGGACAGATAACCTGGGGTGAGCAGTTCTTC. The V gene is TRBV5-4, the J gene TRBJ2-1; 7 bases are a match to TRBD1. The trim removed 0 bases at V and 9 bases at J, leaving 15 bases unmatched. The length of the CDR3 is 17 residues. In germline, CDR1 is SGHNT, CDR2 YYREEE (reference sequence). Full variable domain (rest looked up from reference TRBV5-4 and TRBJ2-1): ETGVTQSPTHLIKTRGQQVTLRCSSQSGHNTVSWYQQALGQGPQFIFQYYREEENGRGNFPPRFSGLQFPNYSSELNVNALELDDSALYLCASSLGPGQITWGEQFFGPGTRLTVL.

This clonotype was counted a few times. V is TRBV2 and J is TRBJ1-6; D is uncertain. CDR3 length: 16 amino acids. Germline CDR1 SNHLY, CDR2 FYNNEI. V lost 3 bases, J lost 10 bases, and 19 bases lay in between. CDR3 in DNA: TGTGCCAGCAGTGAGTTTCGCGGCCCGTCTGACTCACCCCTCCACTTT. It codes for CASSEFRGPSDSPLHF.

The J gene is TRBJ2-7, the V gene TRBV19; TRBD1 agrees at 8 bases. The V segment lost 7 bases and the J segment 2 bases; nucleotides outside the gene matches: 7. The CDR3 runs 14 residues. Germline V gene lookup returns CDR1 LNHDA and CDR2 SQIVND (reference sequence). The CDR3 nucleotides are TGTGCCAGTACTCCGGGGACAGGACCCTACGAGCAGTACTTC. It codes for CASTPGTGPYEQYF.

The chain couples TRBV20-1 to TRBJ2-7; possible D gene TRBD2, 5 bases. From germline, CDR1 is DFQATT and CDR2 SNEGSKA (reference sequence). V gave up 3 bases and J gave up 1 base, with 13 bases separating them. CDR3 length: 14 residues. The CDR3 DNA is TGCAGTGCTAGTGTTTCTAGCCGGTCCTACGAGCAGTACTTC. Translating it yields CSASVSSRSYEQYF.

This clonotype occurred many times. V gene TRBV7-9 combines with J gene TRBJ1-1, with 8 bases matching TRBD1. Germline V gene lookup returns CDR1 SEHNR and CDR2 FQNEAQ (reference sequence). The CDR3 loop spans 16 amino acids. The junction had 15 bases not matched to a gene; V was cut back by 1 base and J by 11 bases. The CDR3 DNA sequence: TGTGCCAGCAGCTTAGAAGGACAGGGACTGGGGCATTTGGCTTTCTTT. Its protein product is CASSLEGQGLGHLAFF.

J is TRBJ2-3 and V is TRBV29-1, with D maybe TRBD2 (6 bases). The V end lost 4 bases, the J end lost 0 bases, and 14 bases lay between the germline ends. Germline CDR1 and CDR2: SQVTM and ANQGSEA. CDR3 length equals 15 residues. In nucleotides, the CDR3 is TGCAGCGTTGGGGGGACTTCGCATAGCACAGATACGCAGTATTTT. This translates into CSVGGTSHSTDTQYF.

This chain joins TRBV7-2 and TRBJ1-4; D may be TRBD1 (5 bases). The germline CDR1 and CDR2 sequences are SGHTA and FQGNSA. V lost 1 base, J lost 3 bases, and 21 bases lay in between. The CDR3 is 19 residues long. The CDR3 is CASSLDRLAPSWANEKLFF. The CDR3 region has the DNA TGTGCCAGCAGCTTAGACAGGCTTGCTCCTTCTTGGGCTAATGAAAAACTGTTTTTT.

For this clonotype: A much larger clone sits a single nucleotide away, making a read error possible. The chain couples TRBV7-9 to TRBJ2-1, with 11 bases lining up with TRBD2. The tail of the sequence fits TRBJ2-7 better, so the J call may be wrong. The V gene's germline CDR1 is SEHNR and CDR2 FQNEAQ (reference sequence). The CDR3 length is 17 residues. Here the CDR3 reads CASSPRVPSGGNNEQYF. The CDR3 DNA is TGTGCCAGCAGCCCGCGAGTCCCTAGCGGGGGGAACAATGAGCAGTACTTC.

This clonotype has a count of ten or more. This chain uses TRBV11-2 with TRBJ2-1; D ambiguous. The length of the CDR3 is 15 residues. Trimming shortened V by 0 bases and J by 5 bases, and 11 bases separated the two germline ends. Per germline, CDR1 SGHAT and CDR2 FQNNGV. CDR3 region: CASSLEGMWDNEQFF. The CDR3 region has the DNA TGTGCCAGCAGCTTAGAGGGGATGTGGGACAATGAGCAGTTCTTC.

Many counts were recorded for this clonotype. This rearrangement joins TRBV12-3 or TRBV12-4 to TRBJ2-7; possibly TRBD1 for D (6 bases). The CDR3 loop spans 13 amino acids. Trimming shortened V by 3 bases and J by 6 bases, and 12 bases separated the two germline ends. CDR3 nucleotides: TGTGCCAGCAGTTTCACCACAGGGCTCGAGCAGTACTTC. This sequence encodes CASSFTTGLEQYF.

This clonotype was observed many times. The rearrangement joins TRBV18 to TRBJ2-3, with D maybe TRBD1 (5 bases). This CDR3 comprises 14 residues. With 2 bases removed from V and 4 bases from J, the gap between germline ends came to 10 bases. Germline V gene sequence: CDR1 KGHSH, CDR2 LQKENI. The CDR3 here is CASSPAWGADTQYF. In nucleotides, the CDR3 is TGTGCCAGCTCACCAGCCTGGGGCGCAGATACGCAGTATTTT.

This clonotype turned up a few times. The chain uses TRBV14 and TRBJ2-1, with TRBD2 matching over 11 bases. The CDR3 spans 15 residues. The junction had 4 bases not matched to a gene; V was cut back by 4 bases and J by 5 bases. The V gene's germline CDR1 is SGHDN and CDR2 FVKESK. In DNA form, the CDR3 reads TGTGCCAGCAGCCCCCTGACTAGCGGGAACAATGAGCAGTTCTTC. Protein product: CASSPLTSGNNEQFF.

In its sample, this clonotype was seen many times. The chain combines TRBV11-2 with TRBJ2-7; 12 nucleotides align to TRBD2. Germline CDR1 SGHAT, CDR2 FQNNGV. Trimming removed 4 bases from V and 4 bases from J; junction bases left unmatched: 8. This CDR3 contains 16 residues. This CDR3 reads CASSSLLAGGAYEQYF. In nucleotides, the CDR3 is TGTGCCAGCAGCTCACTACTAGCGGGAGGCGCATACGAGCAGTACTTC.